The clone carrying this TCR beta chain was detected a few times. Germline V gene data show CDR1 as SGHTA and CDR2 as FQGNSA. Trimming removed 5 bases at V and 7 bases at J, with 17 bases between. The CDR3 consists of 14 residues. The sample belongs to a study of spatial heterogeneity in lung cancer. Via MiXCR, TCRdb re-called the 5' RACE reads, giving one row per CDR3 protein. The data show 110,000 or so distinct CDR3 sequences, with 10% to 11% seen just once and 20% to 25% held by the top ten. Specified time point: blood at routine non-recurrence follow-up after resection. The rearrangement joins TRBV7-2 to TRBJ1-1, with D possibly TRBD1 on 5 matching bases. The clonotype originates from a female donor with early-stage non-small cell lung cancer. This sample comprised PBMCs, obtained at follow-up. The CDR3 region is CASSGHGRENEAFF. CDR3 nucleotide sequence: TGTGCCAGCAGCGGACACGGGCGAGAGAATGAAGCTTTCTTT.